A single T cell receptor beta chain is shown here with its context. Its antigen is currently unknown. This entry belongs to a study of PD-1 blockade in mismatch repair-deficient tumors. General study results and limits: Rapid post-treatment expansion, then contraction, generally preceding radiologic response, marked tumor-resident clones.

This table comes from immunoSEQ multiplex PCR, and its TCRdb copy is limited to in-frame clones, with some not included. Altogether approximately 40,000 clones are present, 75% to 85% being singletons, with the ten largest covering roughly 23%. This CDR3 has 13 residues. The V gene's germline CDR1 is LNHNV and CDR2 YYDKDF (reference sequence). Trimming removed 3 bases from V and 9 bases from J, with 12 bases in between. The V call is TRBV15, the J call TRBJ1-5; D is perhaps TRBD1 (6 bases). This sample comprised peripheral blood, obtained 4 weeks after starting pembrolizumab. The sequence was obtained from an adult with mismatch repair-deficient cancer. The CDR3 spells CATSSSEGGPQHF. In DNA, the CDR3 is TGTGCCACCAGCAGCTCCGAGGGGGGGCCCCAGCATTTT. The full variable domain, with the rest looked up from reference TRBV15 and TRBJ1-5, is DAMVIQNPRYQVTQFGKPVTLSCSQTLNHNVMYWYQQKSSQAPKLLFHYYDKDFNNEADTPDNFQSRRPNTSFCFLDIRSPGLGDTAMYLCATSSSEGGPQHFGDGTRLSIL.